This T cell receptor beta chain stems from a study of blood T cell repertoires in COVID-19. About the study: Whether acute or convalescent, the COVID-19 samples came from the United States, Italy and Spain.

Living in 24 US areas, the participants were between about 18 and 100 years of age. Assignment of participants to cohorts was predicated upon participant-reported clinical history. This clone was seen only once. In the source study's methods: Using reference gene primer amplification, nucleated cell counts were estimated. TCRdb keeps only in-frame clones here, not all; method: immunoSEQ multiplex PCR. V and J calls and clone size come straight from that table; D and trimming were deduced from the DNA. The sample holds around 230,000 clones, about 91% seen once. The sequencing sample was made of PBMCs or T cells enriched from blood (not recorded which). This clonotype originated in a man aged 18 to 35 with acute COVID-19.

CDR3 region: CASSPLGGEGTTEAFF. The CDR3 bases are TGTGCCAGCAGCCCGTTAGGGGGAGAGGGAACGACTGAAGCTTTCTTT. The J gene is TRBJ1-1, the V gene TRBV7-3, with D maybe TRBD1 (6 bases). CDR1 is SGHTA, CDR2 FQGTGA, per germline. The V gene lost 5 bases and the J gene lost 5 bases, with 21 bases spanning the gap. CDR3 length: 16 amino acids.